These T cell receptor beta chains were read from a single sample in a study of T cells in Graves' hyperthyroidism and ophthalmopathy. TCRdb reprocessed the multiplex PCR reads via MiXCR and lists one record per CDR3 protein. The sample yields some 270,000 distinct CDR3 sequences, roughly a quarter seen once. The sample taken for sequencing was blood. The receptor set was obtained from a woman between 40 and 50 years old with Graves' ophthalmopathy. CDR3s include the opening cysteine and the closing phenylalanine or tryptophan. A D gene is named only where the DNA matches it firmly.

d_call: TRBD2
v_call: TRBV29-1
j_call: TRBJ2-7
cdr3_aa: CSAKGTSGGSSYEQYF

d_call: -
v_call: TRBV28
j_call: TRBJ2-7
cdr3_aa: CASSPTGLNNYEQYF

d_call: -
v_call: TRBV20-1
j_call: TRBJ1-2
cdr3_aa: CSARVFDRANYGYTF

d_call: -
v_call: TRBV12-3/TRBV12-4
j_call: TRBJ1-1
cdr3_aa: CASSLRGRAEAFF

d_call: -
v_call: TRBV28
j_call: TRBJ2-4
cdr3_aa: CASSLEGVGKNIQYF

d_call: -
v_call: TRBV12-3/TRBV12-4
j_call: TRBJ2-2
cdr3_aa: CASRHGGTGGELFF

d_call: -
v_call: TRBV12-5
j_call: TRBJ1-1
cdr3_aa: CASGQGTGNTEAFF

d_call: TRBD2
v_call: TRBV20-1
j_call: TRBJ2-7
cdr3_aa: CSAKERGTSGRGEQYF

d_call: -
v_call: TRBV7-2
j_call: TRBJ1-1
cdr3_aa: CASSPPGRQNTEAFF

d_call: TRBD1
v_call: TRBV6-1
j_call: TRBJ1-2
cdr3_aa: CASSPRQGAQGYTF

d_call: -
v_call: TRBV11-3
j_call: TRBJ2-7
cdr3_aa: CASSLAFTAYEQYF

d_call: -
v_call: TRBV28
j_call: TRBJ1-6
cdr3_aa: CASRPTTGPNSPLHF

d_call: TRBD1
v_call: TRBV6-1
j_call: TRBJ2-7
cdr3_aa: CASRLTGGTLYEQYF

d_call: -
v_call: TRBV28
j_call: TRBJ2-7
cdr3_aa: CASSLGPGIEQYF

d_call: -
v_call: TRBV24-1
j_call: TRBJ2-7
cdr3_aa: CATSDSARLEQYF

d_call: -
v_call: TRBV6-1
j_call: TRBJ2-5
cdr3_aa: CASIRMQQGTQYF

d_call: -
v_call: TRBV27
j_call: TRBJ2-2
cdr3_aa: CASSRGTGELFF

d_call: -
v_call: TRBV4-2
j_call: TRBJ1-5
cdr3_aa: CASSQDAPGGVQPQHF

d_call: -
v_call: TRBV7-6
j_call: TRBJ2-5
cdr3_aa: CASSPNTKETQYF

d_call: -
v_call: TRBV7-9
j_call: TRBJ2-7
cdr3_aa: CASSAITAYEQYF

d_call: TRBD1
v_call: TRBV28
j_call: TRBJ2-5
cdr3_aa: CASSLTGTGVGTQYF

d_call: TRBD1
v_call: TRBV12-3/TRBV12-4
j_call: TRBJ2-2
cdr3_aa: CASSPDRGLNTGELFF

d_call: TRBD1
v_call: TRBV28
j_call: TRBJ2-4
cdr3_aa: CASSFTGQGAGYIQYF

d_call: -
v_call: TRBV3-1
j_call: TRBJ2-7
cdr3_aa: CASSQDLFEQYF

d_call: -
v_call: TRBV7-3
j_call: TRBJ2-2
cdr3_aa: CASRPSNTGELFF

d_call: TRBD2
v_call: TRBV24-1
j_call: TRBJ2-5
cdr3_aa: CATSDGAGAPQETQYF

d_call: TRBD1
v_call: TRBV28
j_call: TRBJ2-4
cdr3_aa: CASSPDRGLAKNIQYF

d_call: -
v_call: TRBV28
j_call: TRBJ2-2
cdr3_aa: CASSLFAGDTGELFF